This is a list of T cell receptor beta chains from one sample in a study of blood T cell repertoires in COVID-19. Profiled with immunoSEQ multiplex PCR; TCRdb holds only in-frame clones, not every one. The table includes tens of thousands of clones, approximately 78% detected once. The source material was peripheral blood. Source of these receptors: a human donor with acute or convalescent COVID-19. The donor label of this sample is uncertain. Both conserved end residues are part of each CDR3. A D gene is named only where the DNA matches it firmly. Clone sizes are given selectively: once, few, many, or a class where the clone is expanded.

>TRBJ1-6|.|TRBD1|TRBV6-5
CASETGANSPLHF
TGTGCCAGCGAGACAGGGGCAAATTCACCCCTCCACTTT
>TRBJ1-2|.|.|TRBV5-4
CASSLAAGRGSGGYTF
TGTGCCAGCAGCTTGGCCGCCGGAAGGGGGTCGGGTGGCTACACCTTC
>TRBJ2-5|.|.|TRBV7-2
CASSVEPNRVGETQYF
TGTGCCAGCAGCGTTGAGCCCAACAGGGTGGGGGAGACCCAGTACTTC
>TRBJ2-5|.|TRBD1|TRBV19
CASSRGTGETQYF
TGTGCCAGTAGTCGGGGGACAGGGGAGACCCAGTACTTC
>TRBJ2-2|.|TRBD1|TRBV5-1
CASSLRGQANTGELFF
TGCGCCAGCAGCTTAAGGGGACAGGCGAACACCGGGGAGCTGTTTTTT
>TRBJ2-7|.|.|TRBV12-3/TRBV12-4
CASSLASTYEQYF
TGTGCCAGCAGTTTAGCGAGCACCTACGAGCAGTACTTC
>TRBJ2-2|.|TRBD2|TRBV6-2/TRBV6-3
CASSYSSGINTGELFF
TGTGCCAGCAGTTATTCTAGCGGGATTAACACCGGGGAGCTGTTTTTT
>TRBJ2-7|.|TRBD1|TRBV18
CASSQTTRDRGSYEQYF
TGTGCCAGCTCACAAACGACACGGGACAGGGGTTCCTACGAGCAGTACTTC
>TRBJ1-2|.|.|TRBV21-1
CASSKGIQGPLYGYTF
TGTGCCAGCAGCAAAGGGATACAGGGACCCCTCTATGGCTACACCTTC
>TRBJ2-4|few|.|TRBV6-5
CASSRQGNIQYF
TGTGCCAGCAGTAGGCAGGGGAACATTCAGTACTTC
>TRBJ2-5|.|TRBD2|TRBV6-1
CASSVPVAGGRQETQYF
TGTGCCAGCAGTGTCCCCGTAGCGGGAGGTAGGCAAGAGACCCAGTACTTC
>TRBJ1-2|.|.|TRBV19
CASSPARVGGYTF
TGTGCCAGTAGTCCGGCCAGGGTAGGAGGCTACACCTTC
>TRBJ1-1|.|.|TRBV14
CASSLTGIAFF
TGTGCCAGCAGTCTAACAGGGATAGCTTTCTTT
>TRBJ2-3|.|TRBD2|TRBV18
CASSPGTSGRTDTQYF
TGTGCCAGCTCACCCGGGACTAGCGGGAGGACAGATACGCAGTATTTT
>TRBJ2-1|.|.|TRBV10-3
CAISKDKKSYNEQFF
TGTGCCATCAGTAAGGACAAAAAATCCTACAATGAGCAGTTCTTC
>TRBJ2-3|.|.|TRBV5-1
CASSLDEYTDTQYF
TGCGCCAGCAGCTTGGACGAGTACACAGATACGCAGTATTTT
>TRBJ2-1|.|TRBD2|TRBV10-3
CAISDQRDGNEQFF
TGTGCCATCAGTGACCAGCGGGATGGGAATGAGCAGTTCTTC
>TRBJ2-2|.|TRBD2|TRBV9
CASSPIAGTWTGELFF
TGTGCCAGCAGCCCAATAGCGGGGACATGGACCGGGGAGCTGTTTTTT
>TRBJ2-1|.|TRBD2|TRBV6-6
CASSYGGTIGGNEQFF
TGTGCCAGCAGTTATGGGGGGACTATCGGCGGAAATGAGCAGTTCTTC
>TRBJ2-3|.|TRBD2|TRBV6-5
CASSPPSGREYF
TGTGCCAGCAGCCCGCCTAGCGGGAGAGAGTATTTT
>TRBJ2-7|.|TRBD2|TRBV7-2
CASSSRAAGLAVYEQYF
TGTGCCAGCAGCTCCCGCGCGGCTGGACTAGCGGTTTACGAGCAGTACTTC
>TRBJ2-2|.|TRBD1|TRBV7-2
CASSAQGLGTGELFF
TGTGCCAGCAGCGCACAGGGGTTAGGCACCGGGGAGCTGTTTTTT
>TRBJ2-5|.|.|TRBV5-1
CASSLALAETQYF
TGCGCCAGCAGCTTGGCCCTAGCCGAGACCCAGTACTTC
>TRBJ1-2|.|.|TRBV11-1
CASAFGAGQNYGYTF
TGTGCCAGCGCGTTTGGTGCAGGGCAAAACTATGGCTACACCTTC
>TRBJ1-2|once|.|TRBV11-2
CASSLTGTFYGYTF
TGTGCCAGCAGCTTAACTGGTACTTTCTATGGCTACACCTTC
>TRBJ2-7|.|.|TRBV2
CASNNRVPSYEQYF
TGTGCCAGCAACAACAGGGTCCCCTCCTACGAGCAGTACTTC
>TRBJ1-1|.|.|TRBV6-5
CASCELFLQGEAFF
TGTGCCAGTTGCGAGCTTTTTCTACAGGGCGAAGCTTTCTTT
>TRBJ2-7|few|.|TRBV6-2/TRBV6-3
CASSSPGWSYEQYF
TGTGCCAGCAGTTCCCCGGGGTGGTCCTACGAGCAGTACTTC
>TRBJ1-5|.|.|TRBV6-5
CASSYSSNQPQHF
TGTGCCAGCAGTTACTCCTCTAATCAGCCCCAGCATTTT
>TRBJ1-1|.|.|TRBV6-5
CASTLYSGENTEAFF
TGTGCCAGCACCCTTTACTCGGGGGAGAACACTGAAGCTTTCTTT
>TRBJ1-2|few|.|TRBV9
CASSVGGLASSRYTF
TGTGCCAGCAGCGTAGGGGGACTGGCCTCGTCTCGCTACACCTTC
>TRBJ1-1|.|.|TRBV30
CAWSSSGNLGAFF
TGTGCCTGGAGTTCGTCGGGGAATCTTGGAGCTTTCTTT
>TRBJ1-5|.|.|TRBV12-3/TRBV12-4
CASNRDINQPQHF
TGTGCCAGCAACCGGGACATAAATCAGCCCCAGCATTTT
>TRBJ2-7|.|TRBD1|TRBV30
CAWSTGGYEQYF
TGTGCCTGGAGTACAGGGGGGTACGAGCAGTACTTC
>TRBJ2-5|.|TRBD2|TRBV7-2
CASSSTSGGGGTQYF
TGTGCCAGCAGCTCGACTAGCGGGGGGGGCGGCACCCAGTACTTC
>TRBJ2-7|.|.|TRBV18
CASSTAGGNDEQYF
TGTGCCAGCTCAACCGCAGGGGGGAACGACGAGCAGTACTTC
>TRBJ2-2|.|.|TRBV9
CASRISSNTGELFF
TGTGCCAGCAGGATAAGCTCGAACACCGGGGAGCTGTTTTTT
>TRBJ1-1|.|.|TRBV7-8
CASSLAIGMNTEAFF
TGTGCCAGCAGCTTAGCGATCGGGATGAACACTGAAGCTTTCTTT
>TRBJ1-4|.|.|TRBV6-5
CASSPTFPEEKLFF
TGTGCCAGCAGTCCGACTTTTCCAGAGGAAAAACTGTTTTTT
>TRBJ2-2|.|.|TRBV3-1/TRBV3-2
CASSFGPGGRIGELFF
TGTGCCAGCAGCTTTGGGCCAGGGGGGAGAATCGGGGAGCTGTTTTTT
>TRBJ2-1|.|TRBD2|TRBV15
CATSRDGAGGRNEQFF
TGTGCCACCAGCCGGGATGGAGCGGGGGGGCGGAATGAGCAGTTCTTC
>TRBJ1-5|.|TRBD1|TRBV7-2
CASSPWTGINQPQHF
TGTGCCAGCAGCCCTTGGACAGGGATCAATCAGCCCCAGCATTTT
>TRBJ1-1|few|.|TRBV11-1
CASSPRFGGEAFF
TGTGCCAGCAGCCCCCGGTTCGGGGGTGAAGCTTTCTTT
>TRBJ2-2|.|.|TRBV7-3
CASSLSPTGELFF
TGTGCCAGCAGCTTATCTCCCACCGGGGAGCTGTTTTTT